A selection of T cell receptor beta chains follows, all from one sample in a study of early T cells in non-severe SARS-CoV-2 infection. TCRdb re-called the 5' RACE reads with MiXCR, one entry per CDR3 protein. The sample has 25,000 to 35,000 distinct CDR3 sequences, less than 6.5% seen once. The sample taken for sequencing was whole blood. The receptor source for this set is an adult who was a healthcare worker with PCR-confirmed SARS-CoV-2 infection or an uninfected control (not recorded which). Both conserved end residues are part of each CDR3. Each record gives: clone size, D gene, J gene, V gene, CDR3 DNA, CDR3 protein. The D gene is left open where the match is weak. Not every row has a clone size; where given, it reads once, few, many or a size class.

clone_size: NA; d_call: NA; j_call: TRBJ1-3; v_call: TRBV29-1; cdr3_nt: TGCAGCGTTGATAAGGGAAACACCATATATTTT; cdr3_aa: CSVDKGNTIYF
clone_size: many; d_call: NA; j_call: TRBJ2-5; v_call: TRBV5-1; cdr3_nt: TGCGCCAGCAGCTTCCGTTCCACCACTCAAGAGACCCAGTACTTC; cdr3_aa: CASSFRSTTQETQYF
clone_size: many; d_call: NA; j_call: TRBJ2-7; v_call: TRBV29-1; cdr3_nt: TGCAGCGTTGGTACGTACTACGAGCAGTACTTC; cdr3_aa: CSVGTYYEQYF
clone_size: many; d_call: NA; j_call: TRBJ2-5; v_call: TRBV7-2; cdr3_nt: TGTGCCAGCACCCAAAACAGATACCAAGAGACCCAGTACTTC; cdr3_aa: CASTQNRYQETQYF
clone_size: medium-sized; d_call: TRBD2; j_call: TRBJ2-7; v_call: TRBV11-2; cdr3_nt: TGTGCCAGCAGCTTAATAGGACTAGCGGGATCTGGCGCCTACGAGCAGTACTTC; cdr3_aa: CASSLIGLAGSGAYEQYF
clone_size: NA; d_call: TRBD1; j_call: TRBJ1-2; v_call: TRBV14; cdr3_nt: TGTGCCAGCAGCCCCGAGGTATGGACAGGAAACTATGGCTACACCTTC; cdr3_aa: CASSPEVWTGNYGYTF
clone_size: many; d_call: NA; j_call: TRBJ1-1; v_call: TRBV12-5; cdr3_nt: TGTGCTAGTGGGCCCAGAATGAACACTGAAGCTTTCTTT; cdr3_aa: CASGPRMNTEAFF
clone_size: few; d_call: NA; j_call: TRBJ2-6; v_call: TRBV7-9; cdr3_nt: TGTGCCAGCAGCTTAGCGACAGCCTCTGGGGCCAACGTCCTGACTTTC; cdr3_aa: CASSLATASGANVLTF
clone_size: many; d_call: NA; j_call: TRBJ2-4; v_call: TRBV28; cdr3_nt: TGTGCCAGCAGGGCAGGGTATTGGGCCAAAAACATTCAGTACTTC; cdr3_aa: CASRAGYWAKNIQYF
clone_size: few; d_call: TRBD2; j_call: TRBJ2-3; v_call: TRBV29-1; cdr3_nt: TGCAGCGTTGCCCCCCCGGGACTAGCGGGAGGAGATACGCAGTATTTT; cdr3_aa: CSVAPPGLAGGDTQYF
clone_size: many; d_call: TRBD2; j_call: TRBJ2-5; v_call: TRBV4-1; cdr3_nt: TGCGCCAGCAGCCATCCGGGACTAGGGGTGTTGAAGACCCAGTACTTC; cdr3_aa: CASSHPGLGVLKTQYF
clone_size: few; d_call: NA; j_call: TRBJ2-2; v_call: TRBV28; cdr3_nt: TGTGCCAGCAGTTTCAACAAGATGAACACCGGGGAGCTGTTTTTT; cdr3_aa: CASSFNKMNTGELFF
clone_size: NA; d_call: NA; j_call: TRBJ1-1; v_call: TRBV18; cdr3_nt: TGTGCCAGCTCACCACGGCGAAGGGAGAACACTGAAGCTTTCTTT; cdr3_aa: CASSPRRRENTEAFF
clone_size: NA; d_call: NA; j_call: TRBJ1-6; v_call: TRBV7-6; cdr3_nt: TGTGCCAGCAGCTTAGCTTGGAACAATTCACCCCTCCACTTT; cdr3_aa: CASSLAWNNSPLHF
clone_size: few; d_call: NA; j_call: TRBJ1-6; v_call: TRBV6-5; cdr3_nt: TGTGCCAGCAGTCCAGGGAGGGGTAATTCACCCCTCCACTTT; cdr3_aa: CASSPGRGNSPLHF
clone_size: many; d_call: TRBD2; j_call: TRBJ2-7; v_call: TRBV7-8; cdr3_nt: TGTGCCAGCAGCGTTCCGGGACTACAAGACTACGAGCAGTACTTC; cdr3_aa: CASSVPGLQDYEQYF
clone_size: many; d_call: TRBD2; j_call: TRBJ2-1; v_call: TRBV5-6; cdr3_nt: TGTGCCAGCAGCGGAGAAACCTTTACTAGCGGGAGCGCGAATGAGCAGTTCTTC; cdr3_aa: CASSGETFTSGSANEQFF